The entry that follows covers one T cell receptor (beta chain) sequence. Its antigen is as yet unknown. Measured with immunoSEQ multiplex PCR; TCRdb has only the in-frame clones, and not every one. The sample yields fewer than 3,500 clones, approximately 60% seen once. CDR1 is MNHNS and CDR2 is SASEGT in the germline V gene. This CDR3 comprises 14 residues. V lost 7 bases, J lost 5 bases, and 8 bases stayed unmatched. The sample is drawn from a study of siplizumab effects on memory and regulatory T cells. Study-wide results and caveats: In siplizumab conditions, mappable alloreactive CD4+ clones averaged 68.8% Treg-derived, against 25% to 30% in controls.

The chain couples TRBV6-1 to TRBJ1-1; 9 nucleotides agree with TRBD1. The clonotype originates from a human donor in good health. Sequenced sample: TEMRA CD8+ T cells sorted from blood. This sample's subset: unstimulated CD8+ CD45RA+ effector memory T cells. The CDR3, as DNA: TGTGCCAGCACTCCGGGACAGGGAGAAACTGAAGCTTTCTTT. Amino acids: CASTPGQGETEAFF.